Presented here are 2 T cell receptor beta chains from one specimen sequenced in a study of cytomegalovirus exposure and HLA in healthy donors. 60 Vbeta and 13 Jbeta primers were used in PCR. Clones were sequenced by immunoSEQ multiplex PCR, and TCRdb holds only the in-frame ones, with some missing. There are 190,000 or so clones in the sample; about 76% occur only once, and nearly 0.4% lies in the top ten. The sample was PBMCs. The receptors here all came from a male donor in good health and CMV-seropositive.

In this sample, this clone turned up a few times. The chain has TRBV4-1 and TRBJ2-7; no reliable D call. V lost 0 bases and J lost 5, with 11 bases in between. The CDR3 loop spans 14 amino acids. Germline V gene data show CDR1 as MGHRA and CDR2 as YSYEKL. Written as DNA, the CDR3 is TGCGCCAGCAGCCAAGATGGTCCAGGCGACGAGCAGTACTTC. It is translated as CASSQDGPGDEQYF.

The CDR3 reads CASTLGQGARENQPQHF. DNA of the CDR3: TGTGCCAGTACCCTCGGACAGGGGGCGAGAGAGAATCAGCCCCAGCATTTT. The chain is built from TRBV19 and TRBJ1-5; 11 positions agree with TRBD1. The CDR3 is 17 residues long. CDR1 is LNHDA, CDR2 SQIVND, per germline (reference sequence). Losses at the gene ends were 7 bases for V and 4 bases for J; bases not matched to a gene: 12.